These T cell receptor beta chains were read from a single sample in a study of patients and donors after allogeneic stem cell transplantation. MiXCR, applied by TCRdb to the RT-PCR reads, yields one record per CDR3 protein. The sample includes roughly 250,000 distinct CDR3 sequences, 11% to 15% seen only once; the top ten take around 10%. Sequenced sample: blood, either unsorted or a sorted T cell fraction (not recorded which). Every receptor here comes from a human donor who was either an allogeneic HSCT recipient or a stem cell or donor lymphocyte infusion donor (not recorded which). It is not recorded whose cells these are; they may come from a transplant donor. The CDR3 runs from the conserved cysteine through the conserved F or W. Fields, in order: V gene, J gene, D gene, clone size, CDR3 DNA, CDR3 protein. D genes are given only for firm matches. Some rows mark clone size as missing; the rest say once, few, many or name a class of expanded clone.

V gene: TRBV6-5
J gene: TRBJ2-1
D gene: TRBD2
clone size: .
CDR3 DNA: TGTGCCAGCAGTTCAACTAGCGGTGCTTCCAATGAGCAGTTCTTC
CDR3 protein: CASSSTSGASNEQFF

V gene: TRBV5-1
J gene: TRBJ2-7
D gene: TRBD1
clone size: few
CDR3 DNA: TGCGCCAGCAGCTGGGACAGGATCTCCTACGAGCAGTACTTC
CDR3 protein: CASSWDRISYEQYF

V gene: TRBV2
J gene: TRBJ1-5
D gene: .
clone size: once
CDR3 DNA: TGTGCCAGCAGTGAACTGGGTGAGAGTCAGCCCCAGCATTTT
CDR3 protein: CASSELGESQPQHF

V gene: TRBV7-2
J gene: TRBJ2-3
D gene: .
clone size: .
CDR3 DNA: TGTGCCAGCACCCTAGTCGGGGTGGCAGATACGCAGTATTTT
CDR3 protein: CASTLVGVADTQYF

V gene: TRBV2
J gene: TRBJ1-4
D gene: .
clone size: .
CDR3 DNA: TGTGCCAGCAGTGAAGAAGAAAAACTGTTTTTT
CDR3 protein: CASSEEEKLFF

V gene: TRBV4-2
J gene: TRBJ1-6
D gene: TRBD1
clone size: many
CDR3 DNA: TGTGCCAGCAGCCAAGGACAGGGCTCGGCCCTCCACTTT
CDR3 protein: CASSQGQGSALHF

V gene: TRBV5-1
J gene: TRBJ2-4
D gene: .
clone size: .
CDR3 DNA: TGCGCCAGCAGAGAGACAGAGGCCAAAAACATTCAGTACTTC
CDR3 protein: CASRETEAKNIQYF

V gene: TRBV18
J gene: TRBJ1-3
D gene: TRBD1
clone size: few
CDR3 DNA: TGTGCCAGCTCACACAGGGGCGACTCTGGAAACACCATATATTTT
CDR3 protein: CASSHRGDSGNTIYF

V gene: TRBV12-3/TRBV12-4
J gene: TRBJ2-7
D gene: .
clone size: many
CDR3 DNA: TGTGCCAGCACCCGCGGGGGACAGCACTACGAGCAGTACTTC
CDR3 protein: CASTRGGQHYEQYF

V gene: TRBV20-1
J gene: TRBJ2-1
D gene: TRBD2
clone size: many
CDR3 DNA: TGCAGTGCTAATGGAGCGGGAAGGTTAAATGAGCAGTTCTTC
CDR3 protein: CSANGAGRLNEQFF

V gene: TRBV19
J gene: TRBJ1-5
D gene: .
clone size: .
CDR3 DNA: TGTGCCAGTACCGGAGGGAGGGGCTATCGTAGCAATCAGCCCCAGCATTTT
CDR3 protein: CASTGGRGYRSNQPQHF

V gene: TRBV20-1
J gene: TRBJ1-3
D gene: .
clone size: .
CDR3 DNA: TGCAGTGCTAGACGCGATGGGGGGATCGAAAACACCATATATTTT
CDR3 protein: CSARRDGGIENTIYF

V gene: TRBV25-1
J gene: TRBJ2-5
D gene: TRBD2
clone size: few
CDR3 DNA: TGTGCCAGCAGTGTGCCGGGACTAGCGGAAGAGACCCAGTACTTC
CDR3 protein: CASSVPGLAEETQYF

V gene: TRBV9
J gene: TRBJ2-2
D gene: .
clone size: many
CDR3 DNA: TGTGCCAGCAGCGTATTTCCCGGGGAGCTGTTTTTT
CDR3 protein: CASSVFPGELFF

V gene: TRBV5-1
J gene: TRBJ1-1
D gene: .
clone size: many
CDR3 DNA: TGCGCCAGCAGCCCCCGAGAAGGGATGAACACTGAAGCTTTCTTT
CDR3 protein: CASSPREGMNTEAFF

V gene: TRBV24-1
J gene: TRBJ1-2
D gene: .
clone size: .
CDR3 DNA: TGTGCCACTCAAGGGAAGGGACCTAACTATGGCTACACCTTC
CDR3 protein: CATQGKGPNYGYTF

V gene: TRBV29-1
J gene: TRBJ2-1
D gene: TRBD1
clone size: few
CDR3 DNA: TGCAGCGTTCGGGACAGAATATACAATGAGCAGTTCTTC
CDR3 protein: CSVRDRIYNEQFF

V gene: TRBV4-3
J gene: TRBJ1-2
D gene: TRBD1
clone size: many
CDR3 DNA: TGCGCCAGCAGCCAGGTGGGACAGGACTATGGCTACACCTTC
CDR3 protein: CASSQVGQDYGYTF

V gene: TRBV12-3/TRBV12-4
J gene: TRBJ1-2
D gene: .
clone size: .
CDR3 DNA: TGTGCCAGCAGTTTATACACGGACTATGGCTACACCTTC
CDR3 protein: CASSLYTDYGYTF

V gene: TRBV30
J gene: TRBJ1-3
D gene: .
clone size: few
CDR3 DNA: TGTGCCTGGAGTGTGGGCTCAGGCTCTGGAAACACCATATATTTT
CDR3 protein: CAWSVGSGSGNTIYF

V gene: TRBV20-1
J gene: TRBJ2-7
D gene: .
clone size: many
CDR3 DNA: TGCAGTGGGTCGGGGGCTCTTGTCGAGCAGTACTTC
CDR3 protein: CSGSGALVEQYF

V gene: TRBV12-3/TRBV12-4
J gene: TRBJ2-5
D gene: TRBD1
clone size: few
CDR3 DNA: TGTGCCAGCAGTAGCCGGGACAGGGGTGTTGGGGAGACCCAGTACTTC
CDR3 protein: CASSSRDRGVGETQYF

V gene: TRBV7-2
J gene: TRBJ2-3
D gene: TRBD2
clone size: .
CDR3 DNA: TGTGCCAGCAGCCCCGCGGGGGGGAGCACAGATACGCAGTATTTT
CDR3 protein: CASSPAGGSTDTQYF

V gene: TRBV24-1
J gene: TRBJ2-7
D gene: .
clone size: .
CDR3 DNA: TGTGCCACCAGTCCCCGGGACTCCTCCTACGAGCAGTACTTC
CDR3 protein: CATSPRDSSYEQYF

V gene: TRBV5-1
J gene: TRBJ1-5
D gene: .
clone size: many
CDR3 DNA: TGCGCCAGCAGCTTGGGGACAGAGAATCAGCCCCAGCATTTT
CDR3 protein: CASSLGTENQPQHF

V gene: TRBV20-1
J gene: TRBJ1-5
D gene: TRBD1
clone size: many
CDR3 DNA: TGCAGTGCTTCGGGACAGGTGTTATGGCAGCCCCAGCATTTT
CDR3 protein: CSASGQVLWQPQHF

V gene: TRBV11-3
J gene: TRBJ2-4
D gene: TRBD2
clone size: .
CDR3 DNA: TGTGCCAGCACAGTAGCGGGAGGAAGCAAAAACATTCAGTACTTC
CDR3 protein: CASTVAGGSKNIQYF

V gene: TRBV30
J gene: TRBJ1-5
D gene: TRBD1
clone size: .
CDR3 DNA: TGTGCCTGGAGTAGGCTCGCAGGGGGGAATCAGCCCCAGCATTTT
CDR3 protein: CAWSRLAGGNQPQHF

V gene: TRBV7-2
J gene: TRBJ1-2
D gene: TRBD1
clone size: many
CDR3 DNA: TGTGCCAGCAGCTTAACGACGGACAGGGTCTATGGCTACACCTTC
CDR3 protein: CASSLTTDRVYGYTF

V gene: TRBV12-3/TRBV12-4
J gene: TRBJ2-3
D gene: TRBD2
clone size: many
CDR3 DNA: TGTGCCAGCAACAGCGGGGGGGCTAGCACAGATACGCAGTATTTT
CDR3 protein: CASNSGGASTDTQYF

V gene: TRBV20-1
J gene: TRBJ2-7
D gene: .
clone size: many
CDR3 DNA: TGCAGTGCTAGTAGAGAGGAGCAGTACTTC
CDR3 protein: CSASREEQYF

V gene: TRBV27
J gene: TRBJ1-5
D gene: TRBD1
clone size: .
CDR3 DNA: TGTGCCAGCAGTTTAGGGGGACAGGACAATCAGCCCCAGCATTTT
CDR3 protein: CASSLGGQDNQPQHF

V gene: TRBV4-3
J gene: TRBJ2-2
D gene: .
clone size: few
CDR3 DNA: TGCGCCAGCAGCCCCGAGCCATTGAACACCGGGGAGCTGTTTTTT
CDR3 protein: CASSPEPLNTGELFF

V gene: TRBV7-3
J gene: TRBJ1-1
D gene: TRBD1
clone size: many
CDR3 DNA: TGTGCCAGCAGCTTAGGCGGCCCGTTCGGGACAGGGGGAACTGAAGCTTTCTTT
CDR3 protein: CASSLGGPFGTGGTEAFF

V gene: TRBV2
J gene: TRBJ1-2
D gene: .
clone size: .
CDR3 DNA: TGTGCCAGCAGCCCCGACGGCGGCGGGGGCTACACCTTC
CDR3 protein: CASSPDGGGGYTF

V gene: TRBV27
J gene: TRBJ2-1
D gene: .
clone size: many
CDR3 DNA: TGTGCCAGCAGTTTATCTGCGGGACGAGGCGGTGAGCAGTTCTTC
CDR3 protein: CASSLSAGRGGEQFF

V gene: TRBV20-1
J gene: TRBJ2-5
D gene: TRBD1
clone size: .
CDR3 DNA: TGCAGTGCTGGACAGGCGAGGGGCCAAGAGACCCAGTACTTC
CDR3 protein: CSAGQARGQETQYF

V gene: TRBV3-1
J gene: TRBJ1-2
D gene: .
clone size: few
CDR3 DNA: TGTGCCAGCAGCTTCCAAAGGGGCTACACCTTC
CDR3 protein: CASSFQRGYTF

V gene: TRBV7-9
J gene: TRBJ2-1
D gene: .
clone size: many
CDR3 DNA: TGTGCCAGCAGTCCCGGAAGCGGCAGCTCCTACAATGAGCAGTTCTTC
CDR3 protein: CASSPGSGSSYNEQFF

V gene: TRBV7-7
J gene: TRBJ1-6
D gene: TRBD1
clone size: many
CDR3 DNA: TGTGCTAGCAGCCGGGACAGAAGTTCACCCCTCCACTTT
CDR3 protein: CASSRDRSSPLHF

V gene: TRBV20-1
J gene: TRBJ1-1
D gene: .
clone size: many
CDR3 DNA: TGCAGTGCCCCCCGGACCATCACGAACACTGAAGCTTTCTTT
CDR3 protein: CSAPRTITNTEAFF

V gene: TRBV7-8
J gene: TRBJ2-2
D gene: .
clone size: .
CDR3 DNA: TGTGCCAGCAGCTTTTTCGTCAGGCCCAACACCGGGGAGCTGTTTTTT
CDR3 protein: CASSFFVRPNTGELFF

V gene: TRBV9
J gene: TRBJ1-1
D gene: .
clone size: once
CDR3 DNA: TGTGCCAGCAGCGTTTTAGGGGCAGAAGCTTTCTTT
CDR3 protein: CASSVLGAEAFF

V gene: TRBV5-1
J gene: TRBJ2-1
D gene: .
clone size: many
CDR3 DNA: TGCGCCAGCAGCTTGGCCGGCGGGAACTCCTACAATGAGCAGTTCTTC
CDR3 protein: CASSLAGGNSYNEQFF